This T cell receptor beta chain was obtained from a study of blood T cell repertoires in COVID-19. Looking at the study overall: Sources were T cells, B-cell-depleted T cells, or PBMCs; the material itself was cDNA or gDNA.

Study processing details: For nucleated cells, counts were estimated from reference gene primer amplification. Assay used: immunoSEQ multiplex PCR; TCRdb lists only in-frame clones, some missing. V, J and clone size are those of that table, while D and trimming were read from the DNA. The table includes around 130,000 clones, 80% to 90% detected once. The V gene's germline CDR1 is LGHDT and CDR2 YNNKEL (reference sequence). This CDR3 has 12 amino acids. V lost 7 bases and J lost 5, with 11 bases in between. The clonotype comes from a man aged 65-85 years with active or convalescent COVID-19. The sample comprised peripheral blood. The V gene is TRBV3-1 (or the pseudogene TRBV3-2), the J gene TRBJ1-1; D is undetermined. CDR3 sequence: CASTGTGTEAFF. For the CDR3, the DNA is TGTGCCAGCACGGGTACGGGGACTGAAGCTTTCTTT.